Presented here are 2 T cell receptor beta chains from one specimen sequenced in a study of beta chain features in type 1 diabetes. Findings of the study overall: Type 1 diabetes patients had TCRB CDR3s that were shorter (moderately but significantly so) in all four CD4+ subsets.

These TCRs' antigens remain unknown. The authors reverse transcribed all of the isolated RNA, so sequencing captured expressed TCRB transcripts. Using immunoSEQ multiplex PCR, the repertoire was profiled, and TCRdb retains in-frame clones only, with some absent. The data show about 240,000 clones, over 11% seen once. Sequencing was performed on naive CD4+ T cells from blood. The receptor set was obtained from a man younger than 40 with type 1 diabetes.

This clone was counted a few times. The CDR3 bases are TGTGCCAGCAGTTTAACTAGCGGAAACACAGATACGCAGTATTTT. It encodes CASSLTSGNTDTQYF. The J gene is TRBJ2-3, the V gene TRBV28, with 8 bases that match TRBD2. The CDR3 is made up of 15 amino acids. V trimming: 2 bases; J trimming: 2 bases; junction bases outside the gene matches: 3. Germline CDR1 MDHEN, CDR2 SYDVKM.

Concerning this clone: Other DNA sequences from this sample encode an identical CDR3 as well. The CDR3, as DNA: TGTGCCAGCAGCGTAGCGGGGGGGTCCTACAATGAGCAGTTCTTC. As protein: CASSVAGGSYNEQFF. The chain uses TRBV9 and TRBJ2-1; 8 bases match TRBD2. The V gene's germline CDR1 is SGDLS and CDR2 YYNGEE. Trimming cost V 0 bases and J 1 base; bases outside gene matches: 0. The CDR3 runs 15 residues.